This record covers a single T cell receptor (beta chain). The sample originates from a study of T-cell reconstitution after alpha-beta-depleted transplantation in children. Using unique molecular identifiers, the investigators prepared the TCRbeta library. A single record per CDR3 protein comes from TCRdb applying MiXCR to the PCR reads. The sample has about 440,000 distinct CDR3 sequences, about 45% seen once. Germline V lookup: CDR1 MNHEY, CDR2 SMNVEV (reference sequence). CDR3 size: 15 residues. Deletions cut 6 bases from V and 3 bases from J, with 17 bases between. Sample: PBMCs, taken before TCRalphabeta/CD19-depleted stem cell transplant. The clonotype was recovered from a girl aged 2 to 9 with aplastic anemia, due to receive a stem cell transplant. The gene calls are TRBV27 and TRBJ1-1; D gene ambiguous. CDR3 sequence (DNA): TGTGCCAGCAGCCCCCTGGGGAAAGGTTACACTGAAGCTTTCTTT. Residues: CASSPLGKGYTEAFF.